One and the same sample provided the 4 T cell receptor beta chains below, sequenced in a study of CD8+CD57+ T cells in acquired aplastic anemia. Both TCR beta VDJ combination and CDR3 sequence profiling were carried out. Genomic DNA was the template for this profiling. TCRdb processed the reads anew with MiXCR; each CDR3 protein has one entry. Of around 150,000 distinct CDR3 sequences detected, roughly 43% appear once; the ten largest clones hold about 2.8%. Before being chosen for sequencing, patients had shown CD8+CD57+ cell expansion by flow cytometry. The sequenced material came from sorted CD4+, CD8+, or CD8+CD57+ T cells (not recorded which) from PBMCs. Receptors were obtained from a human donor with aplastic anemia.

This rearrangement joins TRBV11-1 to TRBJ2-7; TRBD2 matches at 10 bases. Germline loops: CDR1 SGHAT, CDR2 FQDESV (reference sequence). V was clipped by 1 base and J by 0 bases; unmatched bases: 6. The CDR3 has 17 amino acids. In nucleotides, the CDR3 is TGTGCCAGCAGCTTAGGGCTAGCGGGGGATTCCTCCTACGAGCAGTACTTC. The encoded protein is CASSLGLAGDSSYEQYF.

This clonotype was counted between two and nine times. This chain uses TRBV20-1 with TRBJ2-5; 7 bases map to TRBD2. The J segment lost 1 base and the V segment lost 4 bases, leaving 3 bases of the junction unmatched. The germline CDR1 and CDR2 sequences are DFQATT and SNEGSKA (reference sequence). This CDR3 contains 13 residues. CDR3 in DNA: TGCAGTGCTAAGGGCGGGGGCCAAGAGACCCAGTACTTC. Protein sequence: CSAKGGGQETQYF.

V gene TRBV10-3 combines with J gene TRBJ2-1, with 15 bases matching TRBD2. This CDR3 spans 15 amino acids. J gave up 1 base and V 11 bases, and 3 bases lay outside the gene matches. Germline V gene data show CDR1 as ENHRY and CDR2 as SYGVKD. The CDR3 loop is CAVGTSGRSYNEQFF. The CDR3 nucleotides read TGTGCCGTTGGGACTAGCGGGAGGTCCTACAATGAGCAGTTCTTC.

This CDR3 is CASSLAALSSMPQPQHF. The CDR3 DNA is TGTGCCAGCAGCTTAGCCGCTTTATCCTCGATGCCTCAGCCCCAGCATTTT. V gene TRBV7-2 combines with J gene TRBJ1-5, with D unclear. Trimming left V 0 bases short and J 6 bases short, with 18 bases between. Germline V lookup: CDR1 SGHTA, CDR2 FQGNSA. The CDR3 sequence is 17 residues long.